This T cell receptor (beta chain) originates from a study of naive and memory T cell subsets (dated by TCRdb to 2016 to 2017). With regard to the full study: Sorted naive and memory T cell subsets from peripheral blood were analyzed in the study using a UMI-based, open-source pipeline for TCR alpha and beta sequencing. RNA was DNase-treated and reverse transcribed with TCR constant-region primers, mostly using SuperScript III. Complete agreement was observed between the functional CMV T cell responses and the IgG serology results.

Study-level results and caveats: Once error correction was done, more than 95% of naive TCR sequences showed up just once, which made the naive abundance distributions much steeper than those of the memory subsets. A few larger clonotypes were present in naive repertoires, particularly the CD8 repertoires, and these clonotypes were possibly memory cells re-expressing CD45RA. RNA-based TCR counts may be influenced by expression changes linked to T cell activation and differentiation. In both CD4 and CD8 cells, going from naive through CM, EM and EMRA, the Gini index went up while Shannon and inverse Simpson diversity went down. Single alpha or beta chain sequences, rather than paired alpha/beta receptors, were used to define clonotypes. The repertoire findings for the naive and memory subsets could not be validated against a ground truth, as none was available. TCR abundance followed a power law whose exponent differed between naive and memory subsets but was consistent across the three individuals.

Library generation was performed with UMI-ligation and nested PCR. An equimolar mix of two oligonucleotides covering both TRBC1 and TRBC2 was used as the beta constant-region primer. The ligated cDNA went through four rounds of PCR with nested alpha and beta constant-region primers together with the SP2 primer. A single-stranded oligonucleotide containing the SP2 primer and a 12-nucleotide UMI was joined to the 3' end of the cDNA by T4 RNA ligase 1. Incubation of the ligation reaction was carried out at 16 degrees C for about 19-25 hours. PCR2 was typically performed as a SYBR Green qPCR and was stopped at a predetermined threshold so that over-amplification was prevented. Agencourt AMPure XP magnetic beads were used for all purifications after the first. Library quantification was done by Qubit, followed by a TapeStation check on which the main peak was expected at around 650 bp. Sequencing of the pooled libraries was done on an Illumina MiSeq using v2 2x251 paired-end kits, which typically yielded about 0.85-2 million reads per sample. Each sample's library went into the pool at roughly 4.4 nM, and roughly 5-7.5% PhiX was added to help with cluster recognition. The authors' analysis ran thus. Decombinator assigned V and J genes to Demultiplexor-processed FASTQ reads by tag matching, allowing a single base-pair mismatch. Collapsinator relied on UMIs to fix sequencing errors as well as frequency errors caused by PCR heterogeneity. TCRs were translated and CDR3s were extracted from the conserved cysteine to the FGXG phenylalanine by CDR3Translator, with non-productive sequences being flagged. Gini, Shannon entropy and inverse Simpson indices were computed after subsampling the repertoires to the same number of UMI-defined TCRs. Power-law fits to clonotype abundance distributions were performed by maximum likelihood within the linear range. When run on a single naive CD8 sample, MIGEC and the pipeline yielded similar UMI counts, similar unique TCR numbers and similar clonal distributions. One analysis removed from the naive repertoire any naive TCRs that were also found in any memory subset from the same donor. Repertoires were searched for around 7,000 CMV-associated CDR3 sequences compiled from VDJdb and a published dataset. Starting from the raw public reads, TCRdb applied fastp trimming at Q25, assembled clones with MiXCR and retained in-frame beta chains. Under each unique CDR3 protein, matching rows form one entry showing the most common genes and DNA. TCRdb, not the original authors, processed these V and J calls. The sample table holds more than 95,000 distinct CDR3 sequences, of which around 15% were seen once. The biggest ten clones account for about 3% of the sample.

The CDR3 numbers 14 residues from cysteine through phenylalanine. The DNA shown is the 42-base CDR3, in frame from base 1. According to the germline V gene (reference sequence), CDR1 reads SEHNR and CDR2 reads FQNEAQ. Relative to germline, V is missing 5 bases and J is missing 8 bases, with 11 bases of the junction outside any gene match. From the second PCR step onward, the TCR alpha chain libraries and the TCR beta chain libraries were amplified separately. CMV status of each donor was established by measuring IFNgamma production from CD4+ T cells after fresh PBMCs were stimulated overnight with CMV viral lysate. CD4 T cells were positively selected with Miltenyi beads, followed by positive selection of CD8 T cells from the CD4-negative fraction. Cells stained for CD3, CD4, CD8, CD45RA, CD27 and a live/dead dye were sorted on a BD Aria II into four subsets by CD45RA and CD27. Blood came from three healthy volunteers, each fractionated into CD4 and CD8 T cells and then into four differentiation subsets. Approximately 110 ml of peripheral blood was taken from each donor, and PBMC were separated by density-gradient centrifugation on Ficoll-Paque PLUS. Sorted cells were lysed in RLT buffer, and RNA was extracted with a Qiagen RNeasy kit and stored at -80°C.

There are many counts of this clonotype. Its antigen is still unknown. No much larger clone exists at a distance of one base, and base qualities are not known. The TCR originated in a human donor in good health. The sample comprised naive CD8+ T cells from blood. What this sample's cell subset or site label stands for: naive T cells, CD45RA high CD27+. Rearrangement joined TRBV7-9 to TRBJ1-2, with 7 bases in between that match TRBD1. The sequence in DNA is TGTGCCAGCAGCCACATGGGACAGCCGTGGGGCTACACCTTC. The resulting protein is CASSHMGQPWGYTF. Reference TRBV7-9 and TRBJ1-2 proteins supply the regions before and after the CDR3; the full variable domain is: DTGVSQNPRHKITKRGQNVTFRCDPISEHNRLYWYRQTLGQGPEFLTYFQNEAQLEKSRLLSDRFSAERPKGSFSTLEIQRTEQGDSAMYLCASSHMGQPWGYTFGSGTRLTVV.